This T cell receptor beta chain was retrieved from a study of relationships among human T cell subsets. The T cell receptor alpha and beta CDR3 regions were amplified from mRNA by semiquantitative ARM-PCR. ARM-PCR used tagged nested gene-specific primers, then communal superprimers for exponential amplification. Nested primers were removed by exonuclease before the second PCR round. TCRdb ran MiXCR on the multiplex PCR reads and lists one entry per CDR3 protein. This sample carries under 6,500 distinct CDR3 sequences, about 68% of them seen once, and the ten largest clones take 57%. A word on this clonotype: Its antigen is currently unknown.

After negative selection with anti-CD4 multisort beads, CD8+ T cells were positively selected with anti-CD8 beads. Trimming took 4 bases from V and 6 from J, leaving 9 bases between them. Germline V gives CDR1 WSHSY, CDR2 SAAADI. This CDR3 is built from 12 residues. Points from the study as a whole: Over 55% of CD8+ cytotoxic sequences came from clones with over 100 reads.

Material for sequencing was CD8+ T cells sorted from blood. The chain carries TRBV10-2 and TRBJ1-1; no definite D call. This receptor was identified in a man in his forties or fifties in good health. CDR3 in amino acids: CASSGVSPEAFF. The CDR3 DNA sequence: TGCGCCAGCAGTGGGGTTTCCCCTGAAGCTTTCTTT.